Sequencing of this T cell receptor beta chain was carried out in a study of shared clonotypes between healthy human individuals. Study in general: Three plates were used per donor for CD4 naive, three for CD4 memory, two for CD8 naive and one for CD8 memory.

Overall study results and limits: Non-shared clonotypes had lower generation probabilities than those shared by all four donors. The sole specimen, blood, was sampled, and tissue repertoires likely differ.

Concerning this clone: Its antigen is unidentified.

V lost 5 bases to trimming and J lost 2 bases; unmatched junction nucleotides: 4. Per germline, CDR1 SGHNT and CDR2 YENEEA. There are 15 residues in the CDR3. The study ran the assay at deep level. Here immunoSEQ multiplex PCR was the method, and the copy in TCRdb shows in-frame clones only, minus some. The data show about 1.1 million clones, roughly 80% seen once. Specimen: memory CD4+ T cells from PBMCs. Subset denoted: CD45RA-negative fraction. The sequence was obtained from a man aged 18-30 years in good health. Some clones in this sample may be carry-over from other donors' samples. The chain links TRBV11-3 to TRBJ2-3, with TRBD1 matching over 10 bases. In DNA, the CDR3 is TGTGCCAGCAGCGCCGGGACAGGGGACACAGATACGCAGTATTTT. Its translation is CASSAGTGDTDTQYF.